This T cell receptor beta chain was retrieved from a study of PD-1 and CTLA-4 blockade in melanoma. With 3 bases removed from V and 0 bases from J, the gap between germline ends came to 6 bases. This CDR3 has 13 amino acids. Germline values: CDR1 MNHNS, CDR2 SASEGT. Profiling relied on immunoSEQ multiplex PCR, and the TCRdb table lists in-frame clones only, not all of them. The table has 30,000 to 35,000 clones, approximately 89% seen once. This clonotype originated in a human donor with melanoma. Source: CD8+ T cells from peripheral blood, taken from a patient given anti-PD-1 treatment. This chain joins TRBV6-1 and TRBJ2-7; D unclear. CDR3 bases: TGTGCCAGCAGTGACAGGTACTCCTACGAGCAGTACTTC. This translates into CASSDRYSYEQYF.